This paragraph covers one T cell receptor beta chain sequence. Its antigen is not yet known. The sample holds no much larger clone one base away, and base qualities are not on file. The data were taken from a study of radiotherapy plus CTLA-4 blockade in lung cancer listed by TCRdb under 2018. For the wider study: Objective responses occurred in 15% to 20% of enrolled patients, and just over 30% achieved disease control. What the authors observed across the whole study: Increased serum interferon-beta after radiation, together with early dynamic changes in blood T cell clones, were reported to be the strongest predictors of response. After treatment with radiotherapy and ipilimumab, TCR clones that originated in tumors expanded in peripheral blood.

In this study, focal radiation therapy paired with CTLA-4 blockade (ipilimumab) was tested in patients who had chemo-refractory metastatic non-small-cell lung cancer. Library preparation used the immunoSEQ multiplex PCR assay. TCRdb took over this immuneACCESS table, retaining in-frame rearrangements with V and J assigned. Such tables are incomplete; in checked studies, under half of the missing clones stem from an unresolved V gene, and the remainder is unexplained. This sample is represented by approximately 89,000 clones; about 85% of them were singletons. Jointly, the top ten make up roughly 14% of the sample. This TCR was recovered from a human donor with non-small cell lung cancer that progressed on radiotherapy plus ipilimumab. The input for sequencing was peripheral blood, taken from a patient treated with radiotherapy plus ipilimumab.

The CDR3 region reads CASSPSAGPYNEQFF. At the DNA level, the sequence is TGTGCCAGCAGCCCATCCGCGGGGCCGTACAATGAGCAGTTCTTC. The V gene is TRBV11-3 and the J gene is TRBJ2-1; a weak D assignment points to TRBD2 (6 bases agree). Trimming costs V 5 bases and J 4 bases, and their ends lie 15 bases apart. Looking up the germline V gene yields CDR1 SGHNT and CDR2 YENEEA. Its CDR3 holds 15 amino acids, cysteine through phenylalanine. This entry keeps only the CDR3 DNA: 45 bases, framed from base 1. With all but the CDR3 taken from the reference TRBV11-3 and TRBJ2-1 genes, the full variable domain is: EAGVVQSPRYKIIEKKQPVAFWCNPISGHNTLYWYLQNLGQGPELLIRYENEEAVDDSQLPKDRFSAERLKGVDSTLKIQPAELGDSAVYLCASSPSAGPYNEQFFGPGTRLTVL.